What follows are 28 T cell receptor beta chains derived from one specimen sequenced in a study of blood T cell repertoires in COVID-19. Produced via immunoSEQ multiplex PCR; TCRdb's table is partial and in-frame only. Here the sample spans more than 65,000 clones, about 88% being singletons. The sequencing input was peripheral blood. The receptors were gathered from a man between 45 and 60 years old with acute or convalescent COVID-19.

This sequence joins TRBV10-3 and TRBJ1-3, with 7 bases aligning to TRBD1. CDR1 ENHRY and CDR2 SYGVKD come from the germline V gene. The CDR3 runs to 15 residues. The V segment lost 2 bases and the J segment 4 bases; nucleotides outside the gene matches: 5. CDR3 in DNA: TGTGCCATCAGTGAGGACAGGGCGCGGGGAAACACCATATATTTT. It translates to CAISEDRARGNTIYF.

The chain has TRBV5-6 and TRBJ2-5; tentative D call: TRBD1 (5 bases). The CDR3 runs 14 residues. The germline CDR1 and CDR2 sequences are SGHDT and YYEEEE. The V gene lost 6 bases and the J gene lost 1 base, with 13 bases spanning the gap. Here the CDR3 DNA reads TGTGCCAGCATATACAGTGGGGCCCAAGAGACCCAGTACTTC. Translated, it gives CASIYSGAQETQYF.

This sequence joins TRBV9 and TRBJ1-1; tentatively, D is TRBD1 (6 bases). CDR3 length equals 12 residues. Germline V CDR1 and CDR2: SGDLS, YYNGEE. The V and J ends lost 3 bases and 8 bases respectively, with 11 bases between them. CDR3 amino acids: CASSGRDKEAFF. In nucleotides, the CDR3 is TGTGCCAGCAGCGGCCGGGACAAAGAAGCTTTCTTT.

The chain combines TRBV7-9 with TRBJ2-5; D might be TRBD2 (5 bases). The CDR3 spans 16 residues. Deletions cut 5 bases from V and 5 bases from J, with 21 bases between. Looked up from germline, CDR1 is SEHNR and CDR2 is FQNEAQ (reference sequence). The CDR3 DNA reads TGTGCCAGCAGCCAAGGGCACGGTGGGGAGTTGGAGACCCAGTACTTC. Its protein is CASSQGHGGELETQYF. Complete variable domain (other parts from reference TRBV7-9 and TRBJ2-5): DTGVSQNPRHKITKRGQNVTFRCDPISEHNRLYWYRQTLGQGPEFLTYFQNEAQLEKSRLLSDRFSAERPKGSFSTLEIQRTEQGDSAMYLCASSQGHGGELETQYFGPGTRLLVL.

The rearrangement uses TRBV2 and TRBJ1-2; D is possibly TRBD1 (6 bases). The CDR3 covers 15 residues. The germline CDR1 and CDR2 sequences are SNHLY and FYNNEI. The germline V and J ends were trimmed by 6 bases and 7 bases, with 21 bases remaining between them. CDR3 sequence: CASRPDSGTRVGYTF. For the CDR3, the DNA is TGTGCCAGCAGGCCCGACTCCGGGACAAGGGTTGGCTACACCTTC.

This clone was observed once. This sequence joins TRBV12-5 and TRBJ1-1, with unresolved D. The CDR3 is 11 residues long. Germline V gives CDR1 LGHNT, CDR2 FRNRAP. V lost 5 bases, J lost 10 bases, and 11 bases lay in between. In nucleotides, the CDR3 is TGTGCTAGTGGTCCCGGTGTCTCAGCTTTCTTT. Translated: CASGPGVSAFF. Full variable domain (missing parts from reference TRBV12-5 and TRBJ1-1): DARVTQTPRHKVTEMGQEVTMRCQPILGHNTVFWYRQTMMQGLELLAYFRNRAPLDDSGMPKDRFSAEMPDATLATLKIQPSEPRDSAVYFCASGPGVSAFFGQGTRLTVV.

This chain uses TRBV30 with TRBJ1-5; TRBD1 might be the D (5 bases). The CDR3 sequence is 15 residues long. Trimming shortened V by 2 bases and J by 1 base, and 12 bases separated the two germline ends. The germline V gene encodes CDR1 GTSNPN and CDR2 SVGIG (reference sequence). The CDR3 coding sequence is TGTGCCTGGAGTCGGGCGGGGGGGAGCAATCAGCCCCAGCATTTT. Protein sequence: CAWSRAGGSNQPQHF.

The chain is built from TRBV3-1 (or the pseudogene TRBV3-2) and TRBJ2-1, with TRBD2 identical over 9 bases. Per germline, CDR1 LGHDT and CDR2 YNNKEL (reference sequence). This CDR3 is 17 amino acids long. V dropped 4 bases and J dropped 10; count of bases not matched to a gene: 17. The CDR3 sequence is CASSPSGGLAWAPEQFF. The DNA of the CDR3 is TGTGCCAGCAGCCCCTCGGGCGGACTAGCGTGGGCACCGGAGCAGTTCTTC.

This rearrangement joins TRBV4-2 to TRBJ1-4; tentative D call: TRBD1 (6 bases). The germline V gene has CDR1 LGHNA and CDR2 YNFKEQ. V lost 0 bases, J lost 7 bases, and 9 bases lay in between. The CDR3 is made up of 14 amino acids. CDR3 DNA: TGTGCCAGCAGCCAAGATGGCAGGGGTGAAAAACTGTTTTTT. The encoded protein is CASSQDGRGEKLFF.

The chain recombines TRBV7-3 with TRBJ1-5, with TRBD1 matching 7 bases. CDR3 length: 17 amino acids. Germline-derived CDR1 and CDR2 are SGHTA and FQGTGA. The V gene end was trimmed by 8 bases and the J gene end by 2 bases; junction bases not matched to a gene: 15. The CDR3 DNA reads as TGTGCCAGCCGCGGAATAAGTAGGGGGCTTGGCAATCAGCCCCAGCATTTT. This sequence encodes CASRGISRGLGNQPQHF.

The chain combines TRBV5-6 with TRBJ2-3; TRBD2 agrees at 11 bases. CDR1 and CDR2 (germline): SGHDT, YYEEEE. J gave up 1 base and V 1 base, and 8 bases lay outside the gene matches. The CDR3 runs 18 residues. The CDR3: CASSLSSGGATRTDTQYF. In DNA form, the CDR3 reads TGTGCCAGCAGCTTGAGTAGCGGGGGGGCGACCCGCACAGATACGCAGTATTTT.

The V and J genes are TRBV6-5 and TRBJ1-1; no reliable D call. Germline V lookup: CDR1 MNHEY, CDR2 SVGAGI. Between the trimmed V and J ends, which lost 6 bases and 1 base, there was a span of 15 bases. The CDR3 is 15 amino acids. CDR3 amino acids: CASSPLRGSNTEAFF. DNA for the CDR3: TGTGCCAGCAGCCCCTTACGAGGGTCGAACACTGAAGCTTTCTTT.

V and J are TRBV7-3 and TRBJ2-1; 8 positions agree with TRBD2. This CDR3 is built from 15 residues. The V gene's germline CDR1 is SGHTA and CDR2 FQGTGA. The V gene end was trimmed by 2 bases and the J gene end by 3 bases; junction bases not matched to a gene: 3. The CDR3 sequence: CASSLGLAVYNEQFF. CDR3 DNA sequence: TGTGCCAGCAGCTTAGGACTAGCAGTCTACAATGAGCAGTTCTTC.

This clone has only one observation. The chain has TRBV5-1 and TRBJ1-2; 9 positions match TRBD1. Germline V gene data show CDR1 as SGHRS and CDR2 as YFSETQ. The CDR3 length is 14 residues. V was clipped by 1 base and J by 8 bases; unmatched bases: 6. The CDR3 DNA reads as TGCGCCAGCAGCTTGTTACAGGGGGCACTCGGCTACACCTTC. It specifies CASSLLQGALGYTF. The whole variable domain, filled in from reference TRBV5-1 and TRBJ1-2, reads KAGVTQTPRYLIKTRGQQVTLSCSPISGHRSVSWYQQTPGQGLQFLFEYFSETQRNKGNFPGRFSGRQFSNSRSEMNVSTLELGDSALYLCASSLLQGALGYTFGSGTRLTVV.

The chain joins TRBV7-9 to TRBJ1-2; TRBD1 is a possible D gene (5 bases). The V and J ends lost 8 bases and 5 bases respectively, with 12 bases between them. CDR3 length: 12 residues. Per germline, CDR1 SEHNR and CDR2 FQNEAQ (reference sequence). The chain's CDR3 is CASAWGEYGYTF. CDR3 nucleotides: TGTGCCAGCGCATGGGGGGAATATGGCTACACCTTC. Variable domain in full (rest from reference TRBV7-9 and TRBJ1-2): DTGVSQNPRHKITKRGQNVTFRCDPISEHNRLYWYRQTLGQGPEFLTYFQNEAQLEKSRLLSDRFSAERPKGSFSTLEIQRTEQGDSAMYLCASAWGEYGYTFGSGTRLTVV.

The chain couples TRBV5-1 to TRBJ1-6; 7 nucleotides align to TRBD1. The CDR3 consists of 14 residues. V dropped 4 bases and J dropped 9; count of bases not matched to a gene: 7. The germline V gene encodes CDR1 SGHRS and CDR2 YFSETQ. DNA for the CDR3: TGCGCCAGCAGCCCGGGACAGCCCAGTTCACCCCTCCACTTT. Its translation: CASSPGQPSSPLHF. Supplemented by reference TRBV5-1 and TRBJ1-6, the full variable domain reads KAGVTQTPRYLIKTRGQQVTLSCSPISGHRSVSWYQQTPGQGLQFLFEYFSETQRNKGNFPGRFSGRQFSNSRSEMNVSTLELGDSALYLCASSPGQPSSPLHFGNGTRLTVT.

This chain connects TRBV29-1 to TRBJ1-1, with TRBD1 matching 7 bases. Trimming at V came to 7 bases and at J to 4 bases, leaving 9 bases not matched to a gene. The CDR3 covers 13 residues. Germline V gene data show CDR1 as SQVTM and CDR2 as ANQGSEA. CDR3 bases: TGCAGCGCGGTAAGGGGGCTGGGCACTGAAGCTTTCTTT. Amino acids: CSAVRGLGTEAFF.

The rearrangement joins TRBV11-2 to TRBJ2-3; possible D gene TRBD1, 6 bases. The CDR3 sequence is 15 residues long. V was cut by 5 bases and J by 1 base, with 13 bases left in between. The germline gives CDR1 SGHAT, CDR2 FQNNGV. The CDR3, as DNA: TGTGCCAGCAGCCCACAGGGTATGGGCACAGATACGCAGTATTTT. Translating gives CASSPQGMGTDTQYF.

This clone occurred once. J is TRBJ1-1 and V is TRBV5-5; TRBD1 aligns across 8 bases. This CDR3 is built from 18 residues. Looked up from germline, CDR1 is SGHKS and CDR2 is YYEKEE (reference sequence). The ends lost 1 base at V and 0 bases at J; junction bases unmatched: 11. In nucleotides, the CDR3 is TGTGCCAGCAGCTTGTATGACCCAGGGGGCGCGGTGAACACTGAAGCTTTCTTT. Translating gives CASSLYDPGGAVNTEAFF.

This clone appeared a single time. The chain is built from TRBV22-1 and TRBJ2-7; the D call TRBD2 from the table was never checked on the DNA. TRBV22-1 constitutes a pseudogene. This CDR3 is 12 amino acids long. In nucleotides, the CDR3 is TGTCCTGGGAGCGCACTCCTATACGAGCAGTACTTC. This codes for CPGSALLYEQYF.

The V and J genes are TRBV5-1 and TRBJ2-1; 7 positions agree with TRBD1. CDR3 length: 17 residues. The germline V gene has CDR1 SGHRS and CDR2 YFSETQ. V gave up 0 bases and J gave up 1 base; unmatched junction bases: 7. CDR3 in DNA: TGCGCCAGCAGCTTGGGATTGGGCAGGGGGTCCTACAATGAGCAGTTCTTC. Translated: CASSLGLGRGSYNEQFF.

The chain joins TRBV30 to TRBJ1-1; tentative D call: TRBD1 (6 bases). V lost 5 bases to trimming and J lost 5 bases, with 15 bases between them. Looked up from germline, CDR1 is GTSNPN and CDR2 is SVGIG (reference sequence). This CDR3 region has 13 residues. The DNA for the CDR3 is TGTGCCTGGGATACAGGGATGAGGACTGAAGCTTTCTTT. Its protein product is CAWDTGMRTEAFF.

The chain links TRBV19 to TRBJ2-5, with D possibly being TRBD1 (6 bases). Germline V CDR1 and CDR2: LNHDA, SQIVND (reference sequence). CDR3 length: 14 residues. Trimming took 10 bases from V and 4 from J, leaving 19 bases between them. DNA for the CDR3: TGTGCCATAGGGGGACAACACTGGGGAGAGACCCAGTACTTC. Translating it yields CAIGGQHWGETQYF.

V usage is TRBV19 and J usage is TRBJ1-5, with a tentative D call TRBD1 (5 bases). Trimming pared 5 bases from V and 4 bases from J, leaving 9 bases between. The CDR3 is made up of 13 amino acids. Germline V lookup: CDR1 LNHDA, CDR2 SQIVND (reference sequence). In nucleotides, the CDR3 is TGTGCCAGTAGTCGGGGACTAAATCAGCCCCAGCATTTT. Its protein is CASSRGLNQPQHF.

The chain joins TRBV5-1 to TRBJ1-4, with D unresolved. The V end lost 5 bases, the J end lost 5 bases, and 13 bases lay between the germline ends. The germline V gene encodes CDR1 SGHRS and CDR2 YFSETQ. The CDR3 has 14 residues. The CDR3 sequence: CASSSEDGNEKLFF. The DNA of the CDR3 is TGCGCCAGCAGTTCCGAGGATGGGAATGAAAAACTGTTTTTT. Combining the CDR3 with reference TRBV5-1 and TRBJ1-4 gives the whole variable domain KAGVTQTPRYLIKTRGQQVTLSCSPISGHRSVSWYQQTPGQGLQFLFEYFSETQRNKGNFPGRFSGRQFSNSRSEMNVSTLELGDSALYLCASSSEDGNEKLFFGSGTQLSVL.

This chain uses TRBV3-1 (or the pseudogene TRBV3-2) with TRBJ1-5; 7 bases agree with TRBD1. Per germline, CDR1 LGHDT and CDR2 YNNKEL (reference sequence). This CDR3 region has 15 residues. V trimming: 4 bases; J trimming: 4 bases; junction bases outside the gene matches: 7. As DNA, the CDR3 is TGTGCCAGCAGCCCTGGGGGACAGCAAAATCAGCCCCAGCATTTT. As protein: CASSPGGQQNQPQHF.

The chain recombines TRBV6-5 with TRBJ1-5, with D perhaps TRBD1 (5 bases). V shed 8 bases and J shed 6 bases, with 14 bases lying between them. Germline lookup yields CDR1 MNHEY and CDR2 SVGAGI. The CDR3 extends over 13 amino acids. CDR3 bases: TGTGCCAGCGGTAGGCAGGGCTTTCAGCCCCAGCATTTT. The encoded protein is CASGRQGFQPQHF.

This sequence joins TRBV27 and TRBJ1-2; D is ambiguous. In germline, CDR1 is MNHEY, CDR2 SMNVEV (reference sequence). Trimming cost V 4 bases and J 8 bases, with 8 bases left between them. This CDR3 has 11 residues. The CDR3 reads CASSSGGGYTF. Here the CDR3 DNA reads TGTGCCAGCAGTTCTGGCGGGGGCTACACCTTC.